A selection of T cell receptor beta chains follows, all from one sample in a study of T cells in Graves' hyperthyroidism and ophthalmopathy. A single record per CDR3 protein comes from TCRdb applying MiXCR to the multiplex PCR reads. Here the sample spans approximately 150,000 distinct CDR3 sequences, over 7.5% being singletons. Sequenced: blood. Receptors were obtained from a woman under 30 with Graves' hyperthyroidism that later progressed to Graves' ophthalmopathy. CDR3s include the opening cysteine and the closing phenylalanine or tryptophan. Each record gives: clone size, CDR3 length, V gene, J gene, D gene, CDR3 DNA, CDR3 protein. The D gene is left open where the match is weak. Size is omitted from some rows. Given values are once, few, many or a class for expanded clones.

clone_size: few
cdr3_length: 14
v_call: TRBV16
j_call: TRBJ2-1
d_call: TRBD2
cdr3_nt: TGTGCCAGCAGCCACTTGGGGACTACCAATGAGCAGTTCTTC
cdr3_aa: CASSHLGTTNEQFF

clone_size: many
cdr3_length: 15
v_call: TRBV29-1
j_call: TRBJ2-2
d_call: .
cdr3_nt: TGCAGCGTTGAAGGGACCGGTTCGAACACCGGGGAGCTGTTTTTT
cdr3_aa: CSVEGTGSNTGELFF

clone_size: many
cdr3_length: 15
v_call: TRBV7-6
j_call: TRBJ2-1
d_call: .
cdr3_nt: TGTGCCAGCAGCTTAAGCTTCATCACCTACAATGAGCAGTTCTTC
cdr3_aa: CASSLSFITYNEQFF

clone_size: many
cdr3_length: 14
v_call: TRBV28
j_call: TRBJ2-7
d_call: TRBD2
cdr3_nt: TGTGCCAGCAGTTTAGCGGGGGGGCTGAGGGAGCAGTACTTC
cdr3_aa: CASSLAGGLREQYF

clone_size: many
cdr3_length: 17
v_call: TRBV28
j_call: TRBJ1-1
d_call: TRBD1
cdr3_nt: TGTGCCAGCAGGGGGGGGGACAGCCTAGCAATGAACACTGAAGCTTTCTTT
cdr3_aa: CASRGGDSLAMNTEAFF

clone_size: many
cdr3_length: 13
v_call: TRBV9
j_call: TRBJ1-1
d_call: .
cdr3_nt: TGTGCCAGCAGCGGGAGGGGGGACACTGAAGCTTTCTTT
cdr3_aa: CASSGRGDTEAFF

clone_size: .
cdr3_length: 15
v_call: TRBV7-8
j_call: TRBJ1-5
d_call: TRBD1
cdr3_nt: TGTGCCAGCAGCTCCGGGACAGAACTTCATCAGCCCCAGCATTTT
cdr3_aa: CASSSGTELHQPQHF

clone_size: few
cdr3_length: 16
v_call: TRBV24-1
j_call: TRBJ1-2
d_call: TRBD1
cdr3_nt: TGTGCCACCAGTGACCCCGGGACAGGGGGCAACTATGGCTACACCTTC
cdr3_aa: CATSDPGTGGNYGYTF

clone_size: many
cdr3_length: 14
v_call: TRBV12-3/TRBV12-4
j_call: TRBJ1-2
d_call: TRBD1
cdr3_nt: TGTGCCAGCAGCCAGACAGGGACCAACTATGGCTACACCTTC
cdr3_aa: CASSQTGTNYGYTF

clone_size: many
cdr3_length: 16
v_call: TRBV6-1
j_call: TRBJ2-1
d_call: TRBD2
cdr3_nt: TGTGCCAGCAGCGGTCGCGGACTAGCGGGAAACAATGAGCAGTTCTTC
cdr3_aa: CASSGRGLAGNNEQFF

clone_size: .
cdr3_length: 17
v_call: TRBV6-5
j_call: TRBJ2-5
d_call: TRBD2
cdr3_nt: TGTGCCAGCAGTTGGGGACTAGCGGGAACGCTAGAAGAGACCCAGTACTTC
cdr3_aa: CASSWGLAGTLEETQYF

clone_size: many
cdr3_length: 11
v_call: TRBV29-1
j_call: TRBJ2-1
d_call: TRBD2
cdr3_nt: TGCAGCGTTGAGCGGGGGGGACTTCAGTTCTTC
cdr3_aa: CSVERGGLQFF

clone_size: .
cdr3_length: 14
v_call: TRBV5-1
j_call: TRBJ2-5
d_call: .
cdr3_nt: TGCGCCAGCAGCTTTGGGAATAGCCTAGAGACCCAGTACTTC
cdr3_aa: CASSFGNSLETQYF

clone_size: .
cdr3_length: 13
v_call: TRBV4-1
j_call: TRBJ1-2
d_call: .
cdr3_nt: TGCGCCAGCAGACATGACTCCAGATATGGCTACACCTTC
cdr3_aa: CASRHDSRYGYTF

clone_size: many
cdr3_length: 17
v_call: TRBV7-8
j_call: TRBJ2-1
d_call: TRBD2
cdr3_nt: TGTGCCAGCAGCCCGCCGGGCGGGAGGCCGGCCTACAATGAGCAGTTCTTC
cdr3_aa: CASSPPGGRPAYNEQFF

clone_size: many
cdr3_length: 15
v_call: TRBV12-3/TRBV12-4
j_call: TRBJ2-6
d_call: .
cdr3_nt: TGTGCCAGCAGTTCTCAGATAGCTGGGGCCAACGTCCTGACTTTC
cdr3_aa: CASSSQIAGANVLTF

clone_size: many
cdr3_length: 15
v_call: TRBV2
j_call: TRBJ2-5
d_call: .
cdr3_nt: TGTGCCAGCAGTGATTTTTTAGCAGACCAAGAGACCCAGTACTTC
cdr3_aa: CASSDFLADQETQYF

clone_size: many
cdr3_length: 12
v_call: TRBV27
j_call: TRBJ1-5
d_call: .
cdr3_nt: TGTGCCAGCCGTACAGGGTATCAGCCCCAGCATTTT
cdr3_aa: CASRTGYQPQHF

clone_size: many
cdr3_length: 17
v_call: TRBV20-1
j_call: TRBJ2-1
d_call: .
cdr3_nt: TGCAGTGCTAGAGATATTGGGGGTCTGGGCGCAATCGGTGGGCAGTTCTTC
cdr3_aa: CSARDIGGLGAIGGQFF

clone_size: many
cdr3_length: 15
v_call: TRBV7-2
j_call: TRBJ1-6
d_call: TRBD1
cdr3_nt: TGTGCCAGCAGCTTAGTCAGGGACAGGGGTTCACCCCTCCACTTT
cdr3_aa: CASSLVRDRGSPLHF

clone_size: many
cdr3_length: 15
v_call: TRBV20-1
j_call: TRBJ2-2
d_call: .
cdr3_nt: TGCAGTGCTAGGGCGGGGGCCAAGAACACCGGGGAGCTGTTTTTT
cdr3_aa: CSARAGAKNTGELFF

clone_size: many
cdr3_length: 16
v_call: TRBV5-1
j_call: TRBJ1-1
d_call: .
cdr3_nt: TGCGCCAGCAGCTTGGATGAGGGGACCTTGAACACTGAAGCTTTCTTT
cdr3_aa: CASSLDEGTLNTEAFF

clone_size: many
cdr3_length: 14
v_call: TRBV28
j_call: TRBJ2-3
d_call: .
cdr3_nt: TGTGCCAGCAGCCCGGGGGGCCGTAGAGATACGCAGTATTTT
cdr3_aa: CASSPGGRRDTQYF

clone_size: .
cdr3_length: 14
v_call: TRBV7-2
j_call: TRBJ1-5
d_call: .
cdr3_nt: TGTGCCAGCAGCTTACACATTAGCAATCAGCCCCAGCATTTT
cdr3_aa: CASSLHISNQPQHF

clone_size: many
cdr3_length: 14
v_call: TRBV11-2
j_call: TRBJ1-6
d_call: .
cdr3_nt: TGTGCCAGCAGCTTTGGGGGGTACGATTCACCCCTCCACTTT
cdr3_aa: CASSFGGYDSPLHF

clone_size: many
cdr3_length: 12
v_call: TRBV2
j_call: TRBJ1-5
d_call: .
cdr3_nt: TGTGCCAGCAGGGGGGGGGGGCAGCCCCAGCATTTT
cdr3_aa: CASRGGGQPQHF

clone_size: few
cdr3_length: 11
v_call: TRBV6-1
j_call: TRBJ2-3
d_call: .
cdr3_nt: TGTGCCAGCCAACTAACAGATACGCAGTATTTT
cdr3_aa: CASQLTDTQYF

clone_size: many
cdr3_length: 14
v_call: TRBV5-1
j_call: TRBJ2-3
d_call: TRBD1
cdr3_nt: TGCGCCAGCAGCATAGGGACAGATGTAGATACGCAGTATTTT
cdr3_aa: CASSIGTDVDTQYF

clone_size: many
cdr3_length: 15
v_call: TRBV7-2
j_call: TRBJ1-3
d_call: .
cdr3_nt: TGTGCCAGCAGCTACGCAGGGGACTCTGGAAACACCATATATTTT
cdr3_aa: CASSYAGDSGNTIYF

clone_size: .
cdr3_length: 15
v_call: TRBV5-6
j_call: TRBJ1-2
d_call: .
cdr3_nt: TGTGCCAGCAGCCTAGGTCTGCTTTTGGTGGGTGGCTACACCTTC
cdr3_aa: CASSLGLLLVGGYTF

clone_size: .
cdr3_length: 15
v_call: TRBV4-1
j_call: TRBJ2-4
d_call: TRBD1
cdr3_nt: TGCGCCAGCAGCCCGTTACAGGGGGCCAAAAACATTCAGTACTTC
cdr3_aa: CASSPLQGAKNIQYF

clone_size: many
cdr3_length: 14
v_call: TRBV20-1
j_call: TRBJ1-1
d_call: .
cdr3_nt: TGCAGTGCTAGAGTGTCTCACGGGAACACTGAAGCTTTCTTT
cdr3_aa: CSARVSHGNTEAFF

clone_size: .
cdr3_length: 18
v_call: TRBV30
j_call: TRBJ2-3
d_call: .
cdr3_nt: TGTGCCTGGAGTGTAAGGGTGGGGCCCCGCACCAGCACAGATACGCAGTATTTT
cdr3_aa: CAWSVRVGPRTSTDTQYF

clone_size: many
cdr3_length: 14
v_call: TRBV28
j_call: TRBJ1-4
d_call: TRBD1
cdr3_nt: TGTGCCAGTCGCCGGGACAGGGGAAGGGAAAAACTGTTTTTT
cdr3_aa: CASRRDRGREKLFF

clone_size: many
cdr3_length: 16
v_call: TRBV7-3
j_call: TRBJ2-1
d_call: TRBD1
cdr3_nt: TGTGCCAGCAGCTCGAGAGCGGGACAGGGTTACAATGAGCAGTTCTTC
cdr3_aa: CASSSRAGQGYNEQFF

clone_size: many
cdr3_length: 15
v_call: TRBV15
j_call: TRBJ1-1
d_call: .
cdr3_nt: TGTGCCACCAGCAGAGAAGGTCGCAGGGGAGCTGAAGCTTTCTTT
cdr3_aa: CATSREGRRGAEAFF

clone_size: many
cdr3_length: 15
v_call: TRBV2
j_call: TRBJ1-5
d_call: TRBD1
cdr3_nt: TGTGCCAGCAGTGTAACAGGGGGTAGCAATCAGCCCCAGCATTTT
cdr3_aa: CASSVTGGSNQPQHF

clone_size: many
cdr3_length: 14
v_call: TRBV19
j_call: TRBJ2-1
d_call: TRBD2
cdr3_nt: TGTGCCAGTACTAGCGGGAGAGTAGGCAATGAGCAGTTCTTC
cdr3_aa: CASTSGRVGNEQFF

clone_size: many
cdr3_length: 10
v_call: TRBV20-1
j_call: TRBJ2-5
d_call: .
cdr3_nt: TGCAGTGCTAGCCGGAAGACCCAGTACTTC
cdr3_aa: CSASRKTQYF

clone_size: few
cdr3_length: 15
v_call: TRBV9
j_call: TRBJ1-6
d_call: .
cdr3_nt: TGTGCCAGCAGCGCCACCCCAGGGGTAAATTCACCCCTCCACTTT
cdr3_aa: CASSATPGVNSPLHF

clone_size: few
cdr3_length: 15
v_call: TRBV10-3
j_call: TRBJ1-1
d_call: .
cdr3_nt: TGTGCCATCAGTGAGGGGGGAGGGTTGGGCGATGAAGCTTTCTTT
cdr3_aa: CAISEGGGLGDEAFF

clone_size: many
cdr3_length: 16
v_call: TRBV20-1
j_call: TRBJ1-2
d_call: .
cdr3_nt: TGCAGTGCCTTGGGGATGTGGACAGACCCAAACTATGGCTACACCTTC
cdr3_aa: CSALGMWTDPNYGYTF

clone_size: .
cdr3_length: 16
v_call: TRBV19
j_call: TRBJ1-4
d_call: .
cdr3_nt: TGTGCCAGTAGTAGTCTCTTAACAGGGAGTAATGAAAAACTGTTTTTT
cdr3_aa: CASSSLLTGSNEKLFF

clone_size: many
cdr3_length: 13
v_call: TRBV13
j_call: TRBJ2-1
d_call: .
cdr3_nt: TGTGCCAGCACGCGTCAGTCGGCAAATGAGCAGTTCTTC
cdr3_aa: CASTRQSANEQFF

clone_size: .
cdr3_length: 18
v_call: TRBV30
j_call: TRBJ1-6
d_call: .
cdr3_nt: TGTGCCTGGACACCCTCGGGTCGAGGGTGGACCTATAATTCACCCCTCCACTTT
cdr3_aa: CAWTPSGRGWTYNSPLHF

clone_size: many
cdr3_length: 15
v_call: TRBV2
j_call: TRBJ1-5
d_call: .
cdr3_nt: TGTGCCAGCAGCAACCTACAGGGTAGCAATCAGCCCCAGCATTTT
cdr3_aa: CASSNLQGSNQPQHF

clone_size: many
cdr3_length: 14
v_call: TRBV30
j_call: TRBJ2-2
d_call: .
cdr3_nt: TGTGCCTGGGATGGGGAGCGACGCACCGGGGAGCTGTTTTTT
cdr3_aa: CAWDGERRTGELFF

clone_size: many
cdr3_length: 15
v_call: TRBV20-1
j_call: TRBJ2-1
d_call: .
cdr3_nt: TGCAGTGCTAGAGCACCGGGATGGCTTATGAATGAGCAGTTCTTC
cdr3_aa: CSARAPGWLMNEQFF

clone_size: many
cdr3_length: 15
v_call: TRBV27
j_call: TRBJ2-3
d_call: TRBD1
cdr3_nt: TGTGCCAGCAGTTTAGGACAGGGGGAGGCAGATACGCAGTATTTT
cdr3_aa: CASSLGQGEADTQYF

clone_size: many
cdr3_length: 16
v_call: TRBV19
j_call: TRBJ1-1
d_call: TRBD1
cdr3_nt: TGTGCCAGTAGTATAGGGTCGGGACAGGGGGCCGCCGAAGCTTTCTTT
cdr3_aa: CASSIGSGQGAAEAFF

clone_size: many
cdr3_length: 13
v_call: TRBV30
j_call: TRBJ2-3
d_call: .
cdr3_nt: TGTGCCTGGAGTGTACTGTGGGGAGATACGCAGTATTTT
cdr3_aa: CAWSVLWGDTQYF

clone_size: many
cdr3_length: 13
v_call: TRBV20-1
j_call: TRBJ1-1
d_call: TRBD1
cdr3_nt: TGCAGTGGGACAGGGGGCGAGGCCACTGAAGCTTTCTTT
cdr3_aa: CSGTGGEATEAFF

clone_size: many
cdr3_length: 17
v_call: TRBV13
j_call: TRBJ2-7
d_call: .
cdr3_nt: TGTGCCAGCAGCGATAGAGTCTACAGGGAAACCCCTTACGAGCAGTACTTC
cdr3_aa: CASSDRVYRETPYEQYF